The TCR beta chain under discussion was sequenced for a study of cytomegalovirus exposure and HLA in healthy donors. Study-wide points: Most of the TCR beta V segments (in an earlier analysis) were productive either about 87% or about 30% of the time. Whilst most TCR sequences proved rare, a subset of public TCRs occurred across many donors.

The study ran its PCR with 60 Vbeta and 13 Jbeta primers. The table came from immunoSEQ multiplex PCR; TCRdb's copy has only in-frame clones and leaves some out. Of approximately 280,000 clones in the sample, 80% to 90% were seen once. This CDR3 has 16 amino acids. Germline-derived CDR1 and CDR2 are SSHAT and FNYEAQ (reference sequence). This clone was detected only a few times. As yet, its antigen is unknown. An end of the junction does not agree with germline; a read error may underlie this. The sequencing input was PBMCs. The sequence was obtained from a woman between 18 and 29 years old in good health and CMV-seronegative. The chain couples TRBV7-7 to TRBJ2-1; 8 bases align to TRBD2. CDR3 residues: CASSLALTGGRNEQFF. The CDR3 nucleotides are TGTGCTAGCAGCTTAGCTTTGACGGGGGGGCGGAATGAGCAGTTCTTC.